Following are 23 T cell receptor beta chains from one sample sequenced in a study of T-cell reconstitution after alpha-beta-depleted transplantation in children. Unique molecular identifiers were used to barcode this TCRbeta library. TCRdb itself ran the PCR reads through MiXCR, one entry per CDR3 protein. In the table there are 500,000 to 750,000 distinct CDR3 sequences, around 27% of which are singletons. This specimen consisted of PBMCs, obtained before TCRalphabeta/CD19-depleted stem cell transplant. The receptors originated from a boy under two years old with Wiskott-Aldrich syndrome, due to receive a stem cell transplant.

This chain uses TRBV4-1 with TRBJ2-3; 9 bases line up with TRBD2. Germline CDR1 MGHRA, CDR2 YSYEKL. The CDR3 covers 17 residues. V lost 1 base, J lost 0 bases, and 5 bases stayed unmatched. CDR3 DNA: TGCGCCAGCAGCCAAGGAGCGGGAGGACCTAGCACAGATACGCAGTATTTT. Its protein product is CASSQGAGGPSTDTQYF.

The J gene is TRBJ1-2, the V gene TRBV5-1; a possible D gene is TRBD1 (5 bases). Germline V CDR1 and CDR2: SGHRS, YFSETQ. This CDR3 has 14 amino acids. Trimming shortened V by 0 bases and J by 0 bases, and 6 bases separated the two germline ends. The CDR3 region is CASSLGTTNYGYTF. The CDR3, as DNA: TGCGCCAGCAGCTTGGGGACAACTAACTATGGCTACACCTTC.

The genes are TRBV9 and TRBJ2-1, with D possibly TRBD2 on 6 matching bases. In germline, CDR1 is SGDLS, CDR2 YYNGEE. V was pared by 0 bases and J by 11 bases, with 12 bases between. The CDR3 has 13 residues. CDR3 nucleotide sequence: TGTGCCAGCAGCGTAGGGAGACTAGATAAGCAGTTCTTC. Amino acid sequence: CASSVGRLDKQFF.

This clonotype was seen a handful of times. The V and J genes are TRBV5-1 and TRBJ2-1, with a weak D call TRBD2 (5 bases). The V end was cut by 7 bases, the J end by 13 bases, with 21 bases between. Germline CDR1 reads SGHRS; CDR2 reads YFSETQ. The length of the CDR3 is 13 residues. The CDR3 DNA follows: TGCGCCAGCTGTCCCCCAGCCCGGGAAGAACAGTTCTTC. Amino acid sequence: CASCPPAREEQFF.

The V gene is TRBV12-3 or TRBV12-4, the J gene TRBJ2-1, with TRBD2 identical over 10 bases. Trimming took 6 bases from V and 9 from J; bases not matched to a gene: 8. This CDR3 comprises 14 residues. CDR3 sequence reads: CASSHLAGAFEQFF. In nucleotides, the CDR3 is TGTGCCAGCAGCCACCTAGCGGGAGCCTTTGAGCAGTTCTTC.

This sequence joins TRBV20-1 and TRBJ2-5; 7 bases match TRBD1. This CDR3 region has 13 residues. Germline CDR1 reads DFQATT; CDR2 reads SNEGSKA (reference sequence). Unmatched junction bases numbered 9, after V lost 6 bases and J lost 5 bases. CDR3 loop: CSAHYRGGETQYF. CDR3 sequence (DNA): TGCAGTGCGCATTACAGGGGCGGGGAGACCCAGTACTTC.

The chain has TRBV12-3 or TRBV12-4 and TRBJ2-4; D gene unclear. The CDR3 covers 14 residues. V gave up 3 bases and J gave up 1 base, with 7 bases separating them. This chain's CDR3 is CASSFMGAKNIQYF. For the CDR3, the DNA is TGTGCCAGCAGTTTTATGGGGGCCAAAAACATTCAGTACTTC.

This chain uses TRBV20-1 with TRBJ2-1; 14 bases line up with TRBD2. Germline V gene data show CDR1 as DFQATT and CDR2 as SNEGSKA (reference sequence). The CDR3 has 14 amino acids. V lost 5 bases, J lost 5 bases, and 2 bases stayed unmatched. CDR3 amino acids: CSAGTSGSHNEQFF. CDR3 nucleotides: TGCAGTGCTGGGACTAGCGGGAGTCACAATGAGCAGTTCTTC.

This clonotype was found a few times. The gene calls are TRBV6-5 and TRBJ2-2; 7 nucleotides align to TRBD2. After removal of 4 bases from V and 10 bases from J, the junction contained 9 bases not matched to a gene. Germline assignment: CDR1 MNHEY and CDR2 SVGAGI. The CDR3 spans 14 residues. The CDR3 DNA reads TGTGCCAGCAGTTCTTGGGCGGGAGAGGAGGAGCTGTTTTTT. It is translated as CASSSWAGEEELFF.

The chain has TRBV5-6 and TRBJ2-1; D ambiguous. Germline V gene lookup returns CDR1 SGHDT and CDR2 YYEEEE. V was cut by 4 bases and J by 8 bases, with 10 bases left in between. This CDR3 comprises 12 residues. The CDR3 region is CASSLDWDEQFF. CDR3 coding DNA: TGTGCCAGCAGCCTCGACTGGGATGAGCAGTTCTTC.

The chain couples TRBV12-3 or TRBV12-4 to TRBJ1-3, with D maybe TRBD1 (5 bases). The CDR3 sequence is 16 residues long. Trimming removed 6 bases from V and 0 bases from J, with 15 bases in between. This CDR3 reads CASRWGRQSSGNTIYF. Written as DNA, the CDR3 is TGTGCCAGCAGGTGGGGGAGACAGAGCTCTGGAAACACCATATATTTT.

In its sample, this clonotype was seen a few times. The chain has TRBV20-1 and TRBJ2-1; 11 bases agree with TRBD2. The V gene's germline CDR1 is DFQATT and CDR2 SNEGSKA (reference sequence). The ends lost 6 bases at V and 9 bases at J; junction bases unmatched: 7. This CDR3 contains 13 residues. The CDR3 region is CSALSGRAFEQFF. The CDR3 region has the DNA TGCAGTGCGCTTAGCGGGAGGGCCTTTGAGCAGTTCTTC.

The chain uses TRBV5-1 and TRBJ1-4; D call uncertain. The CDR3 totals 14 residues. In germline, CDR1 is SGHRS, CDR2 YFSETQ. The V end lost 4 bases, the J end lost 4 bases, and 11 bases lay between the germline ends. The DNA for the CDR3 is TGCGCCAGCAGCGGCGACGGTTTTAATGAAAAACTGTTTTTT. Translated, it gives CASSGDGFNEKLFF.

The chain is built from TRBV7-9 and TRBJ2-5, with TRBD2 matching over 9 bases. Germline trimming cut 0 bases from V and 2 bases from J; bases unmatched to any gene: 7. Germline CDR1 reads SEHNR; CDR2 reads FQNEAQ (reference sequence). This CDR3 comprises 17 residues. The CDR3 DNA follows: TGTGCCAGCAGCTTAGCGCAGACTAGCGGAGGGCAAGAGACCCAGTACTTC. Its protein product is CASSLAQTSGGQETQYF.

This clonotype was detected only a few times. This chain joins TRBV6-1 and TRBJ2-3; no clear D. Trimming removed 5 bases at V and 3 bases at J, with 15 bases between. Germline assignment: CDR1 MNHNS and CDR2 SASEGT. This CDR3 is built from 15 residues. In nucleotides, the CDR3 is TGTGCCAGCAGTACCCTTAGAGGCAGAACAGATACGCAGTATTTT. Translating gives CASSTLRGRTDTQYF.

Here the CDR3 reads CASSFSGRSHEQYF. The DNA for the CDR3 is TGTGCCAGCAGCTTTAGCGGGAGGTCCCACGAGCAGTACTTC. The chain has TRBV5-5 and TRBJ2-7; 10 positions match TRBD2. The CDR3 runs 14 residues. The V segment lost 2 bases and the J segment 5 bases; nucleotides outside the gene matches: 4. CDR1 is SGHKS and CDR2 is YYEKEE in the germline V gene (reference sequence).

This chain uses TRBV10-3 with TRBJ2-1; D is uncertain. This CDR3 has 11 residues. Germline CDR1 reads ENHRY; CDR2 reads SYGVKD. V was trimmed by 4 bases and J by 9 bases, leaving 7 bases between them. CDR3 amino acids: CAISGVGEQFF. Written as DNA, the CDR3 is TGTGCCATCAGTGGGGTGGGTGAGCAGTTCTTC.

V usage is TRBV5-1 and J usage is TRBJ2-1; 7 bases are shared with TRBD2. From germline, CDR1 is SGHRS and CDR2 YFSETQ. The junction had 14 bases not matched to a gene; V was cut back by 4 bases and J by 7 bases. The CDR3 extends over 16 amino acids. CDR3 nucleotide sequence: TGCGCCAGCAGCCCCCCGGACCGCGGGAGTATGAATGAGCAGTTCTTC. It translates to CASSPPDRGSMNEQFF.

The V call is TRBV29-1, the J call TRBJ1-3; D unclear. The CDR3 spans 12 residues. V lost 4 bases and J 1 base, leaving 5 bases between the germline ends. The germline V gene has CDR1 SQVTM and CDR2 ANQGSEA. The CDR3 bases are TGCAGCGTTGCAGAGTCTGGAAACACCATATATTTT. Translation gives CSVAESGNTIYF.

This chain connects TRBV29-1 to TRBJ2-3; 7 bases map to TRBD2. The CDR3 covers 14 residues. CDR1 and CDR2 (germline): SQVTM, ANQGSEA. The junction had 8 bases not matched to a gene; V was cut back by 6 bases and J by 2 bases. This chain's CDR3 is CSVGEREPTDTQYF. The CDR3, as DNA: TGCAGCGTGGGGGAGCGGGAACCCACAGATACGCAGTATTTT.

The chain joins TRBV9 to TRBJ2-1, with D possibly being TRBD1 or TRBD2 (5 bases each). Germline V lookup: CDR1 SGDLS, CDR2 YYNGEE. The CDR3 totals 17 residues. The V end was cut by 3 bases, the J end by 8 bases, with 24 bases between. CDR3 residues: CASSGGVGLASRDEQFF. CDR3 DNA sequence: TGTGCCAGCAGCGGAGGGGTGGGTTTAGCGAGTAGGGATGAGCAGTTCTTC.

This clonotype appeared once. V and J are TRBV5-1 and TRBJ2-3; the D gene is possibly TRBD1 (5 bases). The CDR3 has 16 residues. The V gene lost 1 base and the J gene lost 2 bases, with 14 bases spanning the gap. Germline CDR1 and CDR2: SGHRS and YFSETQ. The CDR3 loop reads CASSLLGQGFTDTQYF. The CDR3 region has the DNA TGCGCCAGCAGCTTGCTGGGGCAGGGCTTCACAGATACGCAGTATTTT.

This sequence joins TRBV7-9 and TRBJ2-2, with 7 bases aligning to TRBD1. V dropped 5 bases and J dropped 6; count of bases not matched to a gene: 3. CDR1 is SEHNR, CDR2 FQNEAQ, per germline (reference sequence). The CDR3 is 13 residues long. The CDR3: CASSIDRAGELFF. In DNA form, the CDR3 reads TGTGCCAGCAGCATCGACAGGGCCGGGGAGCTGTTTTTT.